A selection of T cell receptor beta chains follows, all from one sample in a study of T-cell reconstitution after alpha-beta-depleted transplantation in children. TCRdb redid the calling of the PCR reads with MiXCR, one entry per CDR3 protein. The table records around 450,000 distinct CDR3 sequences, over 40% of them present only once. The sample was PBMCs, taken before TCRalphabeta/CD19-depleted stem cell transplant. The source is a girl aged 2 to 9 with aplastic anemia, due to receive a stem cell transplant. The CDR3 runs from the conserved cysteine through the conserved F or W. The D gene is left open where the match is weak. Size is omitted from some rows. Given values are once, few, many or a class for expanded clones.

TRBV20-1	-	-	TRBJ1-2	TGCAGTGCTAGACAGCCTAACTATGGCTACACCTTC	CSARQPNYGYTF
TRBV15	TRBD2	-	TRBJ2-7	TGTGCCACCAGCGAAGCGGGGACCTACGAGCAGTACTTC	CATSEAGTYEQYF
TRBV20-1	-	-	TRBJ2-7	TGCAGTGCTAGAGGGGGAAGAGCGGAAACCTCCTACGAGCAGTACTTC	CSARGGRAETSYEQYF
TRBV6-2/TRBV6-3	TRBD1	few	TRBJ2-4	TGTGCCAGCAGTTCCCGGGACAGAGGACTAGCCAAAAACATTCAGTACTTC	CASSSRDRGLAKNIQYF
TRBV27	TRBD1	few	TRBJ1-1	TGTGCCAGCAGTCGAGGGACAGAAAAGACTGAAGCTTTCTTT	CASSRGTEKTEAFF
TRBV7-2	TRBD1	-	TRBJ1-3	TGTGCCAGCAGCTTAGCCACAGGGGCTGGAAACACCATATATTTT	CASSLATGAGNTIYF
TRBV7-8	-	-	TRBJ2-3	TGTGCCAGCAGAGGGTGGAGCGGCCCCACAGATACGCAGTATTTT	CASRGWSGPTDTQYF
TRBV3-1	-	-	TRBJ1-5	TGTGCCAGCAGCCAGGGTTCTAATCAGCCCCAGCATTTT	CASSQGSNQPQHF
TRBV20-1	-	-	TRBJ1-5	TGCAGCTCGGCATTTTGGGGGGCCCAGCATTTT	CSSAFWGAQHF
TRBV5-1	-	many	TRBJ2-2	TGCGCCAGCAGCCCCGGACATGCGAACACCGGGGAGCTGTTTTTT	CASSPGHANTGELFF
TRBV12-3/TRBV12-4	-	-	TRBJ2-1	TGTGCCAGCAGTTTAAGGAACTACAATGAGCAGTTCTTC	CASSLRNYNEQFF
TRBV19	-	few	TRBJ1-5	TGTGCCGGACGAGACCGGGGCCCCAATCAGCCCCAGCATTTT	CAGRDRGPNQPQHF
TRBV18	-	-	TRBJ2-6	TGTGCCAGCTCACCACTCCGGGACGGGGGCGGGGCCAACGTCCTGACTTTC	CASSPLRDGGGANVLTF
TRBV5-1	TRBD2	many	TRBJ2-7	TGCGCCAGCAGCTTATTAGCGGGAGAAGCCTACGAGCAGTACTTC	CASSLLAGEAYEQYF
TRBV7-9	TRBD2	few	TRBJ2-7	TGTGCCGGACAAATAGCGGGGGGCACCGAGCAGTACTTC	CAGQIAGGTEQYF
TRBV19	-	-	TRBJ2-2	TGTGCCAGTAGTGGGGACTTATCCTCCACCGGGGAGCTGTTTTTT	CASSGDLSSTGELFF
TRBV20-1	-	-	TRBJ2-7	TGCAGTGCGGGAGAGGTCAGGTCCTACGAGCAGTACTTC	CSAGEVRSYEQYF
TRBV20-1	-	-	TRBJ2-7	TGCAGTGCTAGAGGAGGGGGTCTTAAGACGGGCTACGAGCAGTACTTC	CSARGGGLKTGYEQYF
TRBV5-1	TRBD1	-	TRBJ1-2	TGCGCCAGCAGCACGGACAGGGCTAATGGCTACACCTTC	CASSTDRANGYTF
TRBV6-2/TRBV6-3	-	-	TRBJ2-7	TGTGCCAGCAGTTACTCGATCGACGAGCAGTACTTC	CASSYSIDEQYF
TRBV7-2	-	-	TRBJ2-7	TGTGCCAGCAGCTCGATAGGACGGGTCTCCTACGAGCAGTACTTC	CASSSIGRVSYEQYF
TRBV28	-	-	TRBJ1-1	TGTGCCAGCAGTTTAGGGCCTTCTGAAGCGGGTGAAGCTTTCTTT	CASSLGPSEAGEAFF
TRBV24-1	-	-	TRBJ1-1	TGTGCGCTCAAGCACGAGGGGCTTGACCCAAATTTT	CALKHEGLDPNF
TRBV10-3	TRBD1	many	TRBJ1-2	TGTGCCATAAATGGACAGGGAGACTATGGCTACACCTTC	CAINGQGDYGYTF
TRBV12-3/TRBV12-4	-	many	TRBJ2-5	TGTGCCAGCAGTCTAGCATTCCAAGAGACCCAGTACTTC	CASSLAFQETQYF
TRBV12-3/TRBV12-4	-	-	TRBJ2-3	TGTGCCAGCAGTTTAGGGTGGGAGCTCGTCACAGATACGCAGTATTTT	CASSLGWELVTDTQYF
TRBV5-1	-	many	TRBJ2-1	TGCGCCAGCAGCTTGGGGCACAGCTCCTACAATGAGCAGTTCTTC	CASSLGHSSYNEQFF
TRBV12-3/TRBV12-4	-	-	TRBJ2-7	TGTGCCAGCTCAACCGTCGTACGGGGAGAGCAGTACTTC	CASSTVVRGEQYF
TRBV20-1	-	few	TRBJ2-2	TGCAGTGCCCCCACCGCTGCGAACACCGGGGAGCTGTTTTTT	CSAPTAANTGELFF
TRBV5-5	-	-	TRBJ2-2	TGTGCCAGCAGCGACACAACGAACACCGGGGAGCTGTTTTTT	CASSDTTNTGELFF
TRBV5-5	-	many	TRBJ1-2	TGTGCCAGCAGCTTGGGACCCTCAGGGGATCGCTATGGCTACACCTTC	CASSLGPSGDRYGYTF
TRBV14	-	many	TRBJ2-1	TGTGCCAGCAGTCAACCTCCACTTAAGCAGTTCTTC	CASSQPPLKQFF
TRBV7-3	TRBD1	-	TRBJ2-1	TGTGCCAGCAGCCCCGGACAGGGTTTTATATATGAGCAGTTCTTC	CASSPGQGFIYEQFF
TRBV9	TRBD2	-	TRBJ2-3	TGTGCCAGCAGCTTGGGACTAACGTCTAGCACAGATACGCAGTATTTT	CASSLGLTSSTDTQYF
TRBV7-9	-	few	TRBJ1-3	TGTGCCAGCAGCTTAAGTTGGCACCTCAACTCTGGAAACACCATATATTTT	CASSLSWHLNSGNTIYF
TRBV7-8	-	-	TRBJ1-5	TGTGCCAGCAGCTTTAGTGGGAGGGAGACCCAGCCCCAGCATTTT	CASSFSGRETQPQHF
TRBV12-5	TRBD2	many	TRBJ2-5	TGTGCTAGTGTGGGACTAGCCGGGAAGACCCAGTACTTC	CASVGLAGKTQYF
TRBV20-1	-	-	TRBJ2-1	TGCAGTGCTAGAGAGGCGGGGAAAGACAATGAGCAGTTCTTC	CSAREAGKDNEQFF
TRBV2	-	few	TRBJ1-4	TGTGCCAGCAGTGAAGCCAGTCGGACTAAAAAACTGTTTTTT	CASSEASRTKKLFF
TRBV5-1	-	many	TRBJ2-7	TGCGCCAGCAGCTTCCCCGGATCCTACGAGCAGTACTTC	CASSFPGSYEQYF
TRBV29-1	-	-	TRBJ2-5	TGCAGCGTTGTCGAGGGAATGGAGACCCAGTACTTC	CSVVEGMETQYF
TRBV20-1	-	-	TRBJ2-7	TGCAGTGCTAGAGGGGACGGTGAGCAGTACTTC	CSARGDGEQYF
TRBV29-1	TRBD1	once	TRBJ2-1	TGCAGCGTAGAATTGACAGGGGGCGCTTACAATGAGCAGTTCTTC	CSVELTGGAYNEQFF
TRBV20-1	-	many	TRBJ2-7	TGCAGTGCTAGAGATCCCGGGTCGGGCTACGAGCAGTACTTC	CSARDPGSGYEQYF
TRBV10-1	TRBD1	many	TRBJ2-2	TGCGCCAGCAGAAGGGACAGGGCGAACACCGGGGAGCTGTTTTTT	CASRRDRANTGELFF
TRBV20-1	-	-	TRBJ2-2	TGCAGTGCTAGAGAAATCCGGGACTGGGAAAACACCGGGGAGCTGTTTTTT	CSAREIRDWENTGELFF
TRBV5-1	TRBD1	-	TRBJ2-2	TGCGCCAGCAGACAGGGGGCCGGGGAGCTGTTTTTT	CASRQGAGELFF
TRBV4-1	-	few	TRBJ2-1	TGCGCCAGCAGCCAACAACCGGGACCTTACAATGAGCAGTTCTTC	CASSQQPGPYNEQFF
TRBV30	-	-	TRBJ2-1	TGTGCCTGGAGCTCACCGCACAGGTCTGCCTACAATGAGCAGTTCTTC	CAWSSPHRSAYNEQFF
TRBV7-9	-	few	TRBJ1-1	TGTGCCAGCAGCCAAAGGGGTATCACTTTCTTT	CASSQRGITFF
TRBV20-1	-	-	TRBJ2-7	TGCAGTGCTAGCGGAAACTCCTACGAGCAGTACTTC	CSASGNSYEQYF
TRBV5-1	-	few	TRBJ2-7	TGTGCCAGCAGCTTAGGGGGGCAGGGGACCTACGAGCAGTACTTC	CASSLGGQGTYEQYF
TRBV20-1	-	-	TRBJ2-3	TGCAGTGCCCAGACAGTTAAAAGCACAGATACGCAGTATTTT	CSAQTVKSTDTQYF
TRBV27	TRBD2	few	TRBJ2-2	TGTGCCAGCAGTCAAACTAGCGGGGGGACCGCGAACACCGGGGAGCTGTTTTTT	CASSQTSGGTANTGELFF
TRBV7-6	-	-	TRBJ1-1	TGTGCCAGCAGCTTCATTGGGCGTAACCGCGCAGAAGCTTTCTTT	CASSFIGRNRAEAFF
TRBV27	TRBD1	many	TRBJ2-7	TGTGCCTTTAAGGGGGGACAGGGAACAATACGCCCCTCCTACGAGCAGTACTTC	CAFKGGQGTIRPSYEQYF
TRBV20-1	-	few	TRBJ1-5	TGCAGTGCCCGGAAGGGCAGACCTCATCAGCCCCAGCATTTT	CSARKGRPHQPQHF
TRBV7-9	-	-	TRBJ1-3	TGTGCCAGCAGCTATAGCCAGCCGGCAGGCAGCGGAAACACCATATATTTT	CASSYSQPAGSGNTIYF
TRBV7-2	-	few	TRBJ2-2	TGTGCCAGCAGCTTTAACTTAAGAACCGGGGAGCTGTTTTTT	CASSFNLRTGELFF
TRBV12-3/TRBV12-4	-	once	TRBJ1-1	TGTGCCAGCAGTTTTTGGCAGCCGAACACTGAAGCTTTCTTT	CASSFWQPNTEAFF